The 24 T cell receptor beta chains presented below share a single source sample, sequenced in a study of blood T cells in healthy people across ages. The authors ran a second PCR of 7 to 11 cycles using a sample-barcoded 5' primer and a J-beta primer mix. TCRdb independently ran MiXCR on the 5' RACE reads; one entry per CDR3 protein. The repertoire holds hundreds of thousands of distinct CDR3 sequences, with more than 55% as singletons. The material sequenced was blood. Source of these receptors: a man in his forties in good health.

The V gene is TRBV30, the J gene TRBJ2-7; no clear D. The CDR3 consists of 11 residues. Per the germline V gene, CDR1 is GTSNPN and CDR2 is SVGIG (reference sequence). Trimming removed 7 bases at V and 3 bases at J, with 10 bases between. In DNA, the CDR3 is TGTGCCTTGGGTCAGCTCTACGAGCAGTACTTC. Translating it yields CALGQLYEQYF.

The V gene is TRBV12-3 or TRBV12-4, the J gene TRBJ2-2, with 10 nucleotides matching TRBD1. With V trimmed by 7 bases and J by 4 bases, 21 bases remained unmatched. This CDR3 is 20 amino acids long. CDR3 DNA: TGTGCCAGCACCATTAGGGAGGACAGGGGGTTCCAGGAATTCACCGGGGAGCTGTTTTTT. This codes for CASTIREDRGFQEFTGELFF.

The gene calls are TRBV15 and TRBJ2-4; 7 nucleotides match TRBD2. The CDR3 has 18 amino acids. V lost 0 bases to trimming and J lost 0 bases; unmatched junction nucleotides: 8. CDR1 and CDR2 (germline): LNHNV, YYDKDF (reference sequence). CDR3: CATSRDDGPGGAKNIQYF. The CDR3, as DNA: TGTGCCACCAGCAGAGATGATGGTCCGGGAGGAGCCAAAAACATTCAGTACTTC.

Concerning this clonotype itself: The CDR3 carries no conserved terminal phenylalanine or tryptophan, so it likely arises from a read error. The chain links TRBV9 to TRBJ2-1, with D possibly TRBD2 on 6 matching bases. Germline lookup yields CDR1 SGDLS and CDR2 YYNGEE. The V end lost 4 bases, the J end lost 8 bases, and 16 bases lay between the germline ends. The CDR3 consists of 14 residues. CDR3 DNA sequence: TGTGCCAGCAGCTCGCGGGACTCTTACGATGAGCAGTTCTTA. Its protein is CASSSRDSYDEQFL.

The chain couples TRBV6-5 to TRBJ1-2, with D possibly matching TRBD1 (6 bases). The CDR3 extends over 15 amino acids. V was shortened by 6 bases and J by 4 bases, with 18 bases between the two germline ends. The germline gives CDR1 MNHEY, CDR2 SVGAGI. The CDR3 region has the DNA TGTGCCAGCAGAAAGGCCCCACAGGGCGGCTATGGCTACACCTTC. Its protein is CASRKAPQGGYGYTF.

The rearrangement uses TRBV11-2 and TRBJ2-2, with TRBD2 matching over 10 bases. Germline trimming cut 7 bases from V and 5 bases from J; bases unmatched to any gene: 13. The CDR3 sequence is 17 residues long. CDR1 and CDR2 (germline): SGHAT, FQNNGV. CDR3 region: CASISRGGTSETGELFF. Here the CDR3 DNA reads TGTGCCAGCATATCTCGGGGCGGGACTAGCGAAACCGGGGAGCTGTTTTTT.

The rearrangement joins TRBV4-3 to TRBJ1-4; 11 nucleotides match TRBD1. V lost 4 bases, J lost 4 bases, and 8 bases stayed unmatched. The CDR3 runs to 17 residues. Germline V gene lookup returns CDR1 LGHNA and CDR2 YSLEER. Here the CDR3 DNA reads TGCGCCAGCAGCCTATCACCGGGACAGGGGGTTAATGAAAAACTGTTTTTT. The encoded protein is CASSLSPGQGVNEKLFF.

CDR3 region: CASSQTGGRVETQYF. The DNA for the CDR3 is TGTGCCAGCAGCCAGACAGGGGGCAGAGTAGAGACCCAGTACTTC. J is TRBJ2-7 and V is TRBV7-9; 10 nucleotides agree with TRBD1. The J call may be incorrect, as the DNA end agrees better with TRBJ2-5. CDR3 length equals 15 residues. Germline V lookup: CDR1 SEHNR, CDR2 FQNEAQ (reference sequence).

The CDR3 DNA reads TGCAGTGCTCCCTGGACAGGGGATACGCAGTATTTT. Amino acids: CSAPWTGDTQYF. The chain couples TRBV20-1 to TRBJ2-3; 8 bases map to TRBD1. V was clipped by 5 bases and J by 6 bases; unmatched bases: 4. The CDR3 has 12 amino acids. Per germline, CDR1 DFQATT and CDR2 SNEGSKA (reference sequence).

CDR3: CASSQEDGSSGNEQFF. The CDR3 bases are TGCGCCAGCAGCCAAGAGGACGGGAGTAGCGGGAATGAGCAGTTCTTC. The chain has TRBV4-3 and TRBJ2-1, with TRBD2 matching over 7 bases. J lost 7 bases, V lost 0 bases, and 9 bases had no gene match. CDR3 length: 16 residues. Germline assignment: CDR1 LGHNA and CDR2 YSLEER.

CDR3 in amino acids: CASSPFGAGDQPQHF. The CDR3 nucleotides read TGTGCCAGCTCACCATTTGGGGCCGGAGATCAGCCCCAGCATTTT. The chain joins TRBV18 to TRBJ1-5, with a weak D call TRBD1 (5 bases). CDR1 and CDR2 (germline): KGHSH, LQKENI. The CDR3 totals 15 residues. Trimming cost V 2 bases and J 5 bases, with 13 bases left between them.

As DNA, the CDR3 is TGTGCCAGCAGCCCTGGCCTCCGTGTAAACACAGATACGCAGTATTTT. This codes for CASSPGLRVNTDTQYF. V usage is TRBV7-8 and J usage is TRBJ2-3, with D hard to call. V was shortened by 5 bases and J by 2 bases, with 17 bases between the two germline ends. There are 16 residues in the CDR3. From germline, CDR1 is SGHVS and CDR2 FQNEAQ.

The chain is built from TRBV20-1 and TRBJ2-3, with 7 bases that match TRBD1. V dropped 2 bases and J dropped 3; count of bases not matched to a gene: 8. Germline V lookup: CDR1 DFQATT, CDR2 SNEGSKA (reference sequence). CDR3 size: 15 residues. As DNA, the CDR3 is TGCAGTGCTAGACCGCTAGAGACAGGGACAGATACGCAGTATTTT. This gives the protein CSARPLETGTDTQYF.

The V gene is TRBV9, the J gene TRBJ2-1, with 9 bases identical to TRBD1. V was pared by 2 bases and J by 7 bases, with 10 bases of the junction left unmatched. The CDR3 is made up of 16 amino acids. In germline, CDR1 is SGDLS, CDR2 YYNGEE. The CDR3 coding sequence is TGTGCCAGCAGCGTCGTCGGGACAGGGACGCCAAATGAGCAGTTCTTC. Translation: CASSVVGTGTPNEQFF.

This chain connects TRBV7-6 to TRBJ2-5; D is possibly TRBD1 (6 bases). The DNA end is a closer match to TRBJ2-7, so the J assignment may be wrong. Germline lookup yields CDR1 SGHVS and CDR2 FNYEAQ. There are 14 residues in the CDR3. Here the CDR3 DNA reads TGTGCCAGCAGCTTACCCGGGACACGCCACGAGCAGTACTTC. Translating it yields CASSLPGTRHEQYF.

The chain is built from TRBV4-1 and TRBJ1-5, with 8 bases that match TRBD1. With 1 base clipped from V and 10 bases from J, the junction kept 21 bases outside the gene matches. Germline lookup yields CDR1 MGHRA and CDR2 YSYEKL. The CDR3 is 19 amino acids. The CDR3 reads CASSQGSDRGHGTVRPQHF. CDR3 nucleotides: TGCGCCAGCAGCCAAGGAAGCGACAGGGGTCATGGTACGGTTCGTCCCCAGCATTTT.

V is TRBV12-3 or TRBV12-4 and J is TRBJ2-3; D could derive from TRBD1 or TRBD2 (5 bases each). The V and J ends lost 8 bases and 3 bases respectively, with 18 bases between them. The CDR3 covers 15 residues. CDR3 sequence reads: CASRSSGHRTDTQYF. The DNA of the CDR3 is TGTGCCAGCCGAAGCAGCGGACACAGGACAGATACGCAGTATTTT.

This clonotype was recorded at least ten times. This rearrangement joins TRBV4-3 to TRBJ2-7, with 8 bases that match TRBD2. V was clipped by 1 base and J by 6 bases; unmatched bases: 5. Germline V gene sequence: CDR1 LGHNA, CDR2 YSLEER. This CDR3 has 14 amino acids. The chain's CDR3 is CASSQGRGGSEQYF. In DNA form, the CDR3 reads TGCGCCAGCAGCCAAGGACGGGGGGGGAGCGAGCAGTACTTC.

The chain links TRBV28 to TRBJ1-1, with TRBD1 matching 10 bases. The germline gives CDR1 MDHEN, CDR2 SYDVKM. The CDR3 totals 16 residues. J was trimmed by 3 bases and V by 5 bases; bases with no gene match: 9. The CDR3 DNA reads TGTGCCAGCAGTAGAGGGACAGGGGATAGGGACACTGAAGCTTTCTTT. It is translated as CASSRGTGDRDTEAFF.

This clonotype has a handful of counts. For the CDR3, the DNA is TGTGCCAGTATCAGGGGGCGGGCAGCTTCACCCCTCCACTTT. Translating gives CASIRGRAASPLHF. The V gene is TRBV28, the J gene TRBJ1-6, with 8 bases matching TRBD1. Germline CDR1 MDHEN, CDR2 SYDVKM. This CDR3 region has 14 residues. Trimming took 9 bases from V and 9 from J; bases not matched to a gene: 10.

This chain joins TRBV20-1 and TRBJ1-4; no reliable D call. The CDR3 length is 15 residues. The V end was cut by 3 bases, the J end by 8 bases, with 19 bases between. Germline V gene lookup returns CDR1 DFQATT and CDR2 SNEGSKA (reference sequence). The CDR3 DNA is TGCAGTGCTAGTTCGGTACCGCCCGATGGGGAAAAACTGTTTTTT. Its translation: CSASSVPPDGEKLFF.

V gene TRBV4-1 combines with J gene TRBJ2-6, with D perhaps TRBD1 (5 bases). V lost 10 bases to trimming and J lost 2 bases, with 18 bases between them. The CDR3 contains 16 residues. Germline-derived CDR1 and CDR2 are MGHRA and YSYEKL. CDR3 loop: CATAQVKGPGANVLTF. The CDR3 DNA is TGCGCCACCGCCCAGGTAAAGGGGCCTGGGGCCAACGTCCTGACTTTC.

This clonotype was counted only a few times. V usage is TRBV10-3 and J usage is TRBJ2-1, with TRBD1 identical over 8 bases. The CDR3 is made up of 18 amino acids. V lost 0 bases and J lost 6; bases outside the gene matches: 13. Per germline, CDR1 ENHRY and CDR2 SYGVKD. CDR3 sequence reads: CAISESGQAPVLGNEQFF. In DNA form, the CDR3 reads TGTGCCATCAGTGAGTCGGGACAGGCCCCAGTACTGGGCAATGAGCAGTTCTTC.

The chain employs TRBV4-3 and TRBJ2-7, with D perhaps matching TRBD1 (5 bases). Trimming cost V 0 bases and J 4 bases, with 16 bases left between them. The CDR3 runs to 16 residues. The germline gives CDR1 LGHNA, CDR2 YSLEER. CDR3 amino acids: CASSQDLKGNTYEQYF. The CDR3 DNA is TGCGCCAGCAGCCAAGATTTAAAGGGGAATACATACGAGCAGTACTTC.